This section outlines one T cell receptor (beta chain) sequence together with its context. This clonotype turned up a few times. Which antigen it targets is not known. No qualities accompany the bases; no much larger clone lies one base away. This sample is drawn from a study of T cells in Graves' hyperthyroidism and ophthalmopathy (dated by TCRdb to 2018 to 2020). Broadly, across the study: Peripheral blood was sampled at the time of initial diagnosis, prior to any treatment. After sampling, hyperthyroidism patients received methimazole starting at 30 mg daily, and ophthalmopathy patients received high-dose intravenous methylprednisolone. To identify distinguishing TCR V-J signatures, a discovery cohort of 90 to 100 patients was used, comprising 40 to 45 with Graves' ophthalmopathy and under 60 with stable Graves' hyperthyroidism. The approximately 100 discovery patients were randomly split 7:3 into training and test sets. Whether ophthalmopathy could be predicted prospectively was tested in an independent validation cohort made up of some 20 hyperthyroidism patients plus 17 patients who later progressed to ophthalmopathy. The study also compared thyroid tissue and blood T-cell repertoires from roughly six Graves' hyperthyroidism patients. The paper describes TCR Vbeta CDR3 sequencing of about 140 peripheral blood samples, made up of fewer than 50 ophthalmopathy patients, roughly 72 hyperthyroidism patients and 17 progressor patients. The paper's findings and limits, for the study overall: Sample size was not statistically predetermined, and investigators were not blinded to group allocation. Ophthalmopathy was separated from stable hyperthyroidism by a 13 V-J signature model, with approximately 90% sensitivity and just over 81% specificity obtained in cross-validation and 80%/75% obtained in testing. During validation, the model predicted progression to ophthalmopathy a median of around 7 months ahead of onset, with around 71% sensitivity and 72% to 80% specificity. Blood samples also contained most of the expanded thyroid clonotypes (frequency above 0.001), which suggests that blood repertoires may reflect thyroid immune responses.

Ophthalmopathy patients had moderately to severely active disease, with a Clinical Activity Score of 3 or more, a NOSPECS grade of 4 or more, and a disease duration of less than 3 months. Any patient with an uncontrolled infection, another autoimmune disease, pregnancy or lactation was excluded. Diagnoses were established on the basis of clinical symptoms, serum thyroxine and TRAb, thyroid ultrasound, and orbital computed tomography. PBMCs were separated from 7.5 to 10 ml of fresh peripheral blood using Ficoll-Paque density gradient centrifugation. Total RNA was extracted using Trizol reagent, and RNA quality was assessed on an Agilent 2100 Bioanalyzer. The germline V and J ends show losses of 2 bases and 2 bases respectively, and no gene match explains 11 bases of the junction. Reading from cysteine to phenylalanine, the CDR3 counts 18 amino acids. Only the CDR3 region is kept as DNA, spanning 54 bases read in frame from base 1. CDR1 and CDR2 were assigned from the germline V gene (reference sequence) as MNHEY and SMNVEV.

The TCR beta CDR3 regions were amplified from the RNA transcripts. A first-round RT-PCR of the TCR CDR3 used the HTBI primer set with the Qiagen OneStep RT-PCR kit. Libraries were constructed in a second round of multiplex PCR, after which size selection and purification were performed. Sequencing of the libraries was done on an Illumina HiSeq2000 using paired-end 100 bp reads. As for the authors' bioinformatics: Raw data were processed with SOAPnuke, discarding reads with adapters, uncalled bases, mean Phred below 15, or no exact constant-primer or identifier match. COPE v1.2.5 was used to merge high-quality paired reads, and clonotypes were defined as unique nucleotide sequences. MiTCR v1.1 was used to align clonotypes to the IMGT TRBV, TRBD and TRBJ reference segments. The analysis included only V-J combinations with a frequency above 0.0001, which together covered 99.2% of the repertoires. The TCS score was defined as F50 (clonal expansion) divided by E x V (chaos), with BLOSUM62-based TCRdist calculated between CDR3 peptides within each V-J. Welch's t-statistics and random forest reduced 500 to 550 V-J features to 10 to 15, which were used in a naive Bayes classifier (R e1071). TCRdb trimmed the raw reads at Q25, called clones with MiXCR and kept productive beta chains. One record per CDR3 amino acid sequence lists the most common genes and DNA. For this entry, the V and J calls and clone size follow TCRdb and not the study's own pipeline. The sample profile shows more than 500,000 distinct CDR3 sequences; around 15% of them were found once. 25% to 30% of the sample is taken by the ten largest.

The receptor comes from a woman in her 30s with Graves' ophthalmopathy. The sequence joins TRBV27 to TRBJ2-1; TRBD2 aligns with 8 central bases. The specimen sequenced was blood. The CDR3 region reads CASSLGGAGASTYNEQFF. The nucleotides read TGTGCCAGCAGTTTAGGGGGAGCGGGAGCCTCGACCTACAATGAGCAGTTCTTC.